The 5 T cell receptor beta chains below were found in one sample sequenced in a study of pediatric ulcerative colitis. Generated by immunoSEQ multiplex PCR, the TCRdb table keeps only in-frame clones and is missing some. The top ten clones hold approximately 25% of a sample with roughly 38,000 clones, roughly 80% of them seen once. Sequences were obtained from blood. The source is a girl aged 5-17 years with moderate ulcerative colitis.

This clone occurred a few times. The V gene is TRBV29-1, the J gene TRBJ2-5; 11 bases agree with TRBD1. CDR3 length: 13 residues. V trimming: 2 bases; J trimming: 5 bases; junction bases outside the gene matches: 1. Germline loops: CDR1 SQVTM, CDR2 ANQGSEA. CDR3 coding DNA: TGCAGCGTTGAAAGGGACAGGGGGGAGACCCAGTACTTC. This gives the protein CSVERDRGETQYF.

A note on this clone: The sample has other DNA sequences that encode this CDR3 too. CDR3 sequence reads: CASSLVGNTEAFF. The CDR3 nucleotides read TGTGCCAGCAGCTTAGTGGGGAACACTGAAGCTTTCTTT. This sequence joins TRBV7-2 and TRBJ1-1; unclear D gene. V lost 1 base and J lost 1, with 4 bases in between. Germline CDR1 SGHTA, CDR2 FQGNSA. CDR3 length: 13 residues.

This chain connects TRBV4-1 to TRBJ2-2; TRBD2 agrees at 9 bases. The J segment lost 6 bases and the V segment lost 1 base, leaving 9 bases of the junction unmatched. Per germline, CDR1 MGHRA and CDR2 YSYEKL. This CDR3 region has 17 residues. The CDR3 reads CASSQGWGKRGAGELFF. CDR3 coding DNA: TGCGCCAGCAGCCAAGGGTGGGGGAAGCGGGGGGCCGGGGAGCTGTTTTTT.

This chain joins TRBV7-2 and TRBJ2-5; D unclear. This CDR3 contains 17 residues. With 1 base removed from V and 5 bases from J, the gap between germline ends came to 20 bases. Germline CDR1 and CDR2: SGHTA and FQGNSA. The CDR3 region is CASSLVRRGSVGETQYF. CDR3 sequence (DNA): TGTGCCAGCAGCTTAGTGCGTCGCGGAAGTGTTGGGGAGACCCAGTACTTC.

The chain is built from TRBV18 and TRBJ1-2, with D possibly TRBD1 on 6 matching bases. The CDR3 runs to 15 residues. V was trimmed by 3 bases and J by 0 bases, leaving 11 bases between them. Germline lookup yields CDR1 KGHSH and CDR2 LQKENI. The DNA for the CDR3 is TGTGCCAGCTCACCTGGACAGTCGTCTAACTATGGCTACACCTTC. Translating gives CASSPGQSSNYGYTF.